This is a list of T cell receptor beta chains from one sample in a study of CD8 T cells in Susac syndrome. TCRdb called the immunoSEQ multiplex PCR reads again in MiXCR, with one record for every CDR3 protein. The sample shows about 300,000 distinct CDR3 sequences, approximately 85% of them seen only once. The sequencing sample was made of CD8+ T cells from PBMCs. The receptors come from a human donor with multiple sclerosis. The CDR3 runs from the conserved cysteine through the conserved F or W. A D gene is named only where the DNA matches it firmly.

V	D	J	CDR3
TRBV5-6	NA	TRBJ2-7	CASSLEDLGYEQYF
TRBV6-1	TRBD1	TRBJ1-5	CASQPTGLNQPQHF
TRBV27	NA	TRBJ2-3	CASSNLPIGTDTQYF
TRBV6-2/TRBV6-3	NA	TRBJ2-7	CASSQSSSRPLSYEQYF
TRBV28	NA	TRBJ2-7	CASTLGDLNEQYF
TRBV11-2	NA	TRBJ2-1	CASSYGYHEQFF
TRBV2	NA	TRBJ1-1	CTPRTKEGARGNTEAFF
TRBV20-1	TRBD2	TRBJ2-7	CSAVLGGTSTYEQYF
TRBV27	TRBD2	TRBJ2-7	CASSFTASGEQYF
TRBV7-2	NA	TRBJ2-5	CASSLEEQAQETQYF
TRBV6-4	TRBD2	TRBJ2-2	CASSDSGTSETGELFF
TRBV28	NA	TRBJ2-1	CASSSWNEQFF
TRBV7-9	NA	TRBJ1-4	CASSSLQRSPEKLFF
TRBV4-1	TRBD2	TRBJ2-1	CASSQVGGTSGSNEQFF
TRBV7-9	NA	TRBJ1-1	CASSIGTGTEAFF
TRBV5-6	NA	TRBJ1-1	CASSFVGLMNTEAFF
TRBV29-1	NA	TRBJ2-7	CSVRTEVYEQYF
TRBV19	NA	TRBJ1-1	CASIWTQGSTEAFF
TRBV3-1	NA	TRBJ1-5	CASQGQKPQHF
TRBV12-3/TRBV12-4	NA	TRBJ1-1	CASSLLREGAEAFF
TRBV9	TRBD1	TRBJ1-2	CASSVDNRGGYGYTF
TRBV4-3	NA	TRBJ2-2	CASSHGGVNTGELFF
TRBV27	NA	TRBJ2-7	CASTWRPGEWYF
TRBV28	TRBD2	TRBJ2-5	CASRLIPVLAGQRVETQYF
TRBV7-9	TRBD1	TRBJ1-1	CASSHRDRMNTEAFF
TRBV4-3	TRBD2	TRBJ2-3	CASSPTSGRSTDTQYF
TRBV7-9	TRBD2	TRBJ2-1	CASSLPGLAGVQFF
TRBV6-2/TRBV6-3	NA	TRBJ2-7	CASTGGFGRPTYEQYF
TRBV7-9	NA	TRBJ1-5	CASSLGLGNYQPQHF
TRBV20-1	NA	TRBJ2-1	CSARGGLAAESGEQFF
TRBV3-1	TRBD2	TRBJ2-1	CASSQERLAGEALYNEQFF
TRBV20-1	NA	TRBJ1-5	CSARVGRSNQPQHF
TRBV7-9	NA	TRBJ2-3	CASSSTRGGDTQYF
TRBV12-3/TRBV12-4	TRBD2	TRBJ2-7	CASRPGLAGVEQYF
TRBV21-1	NA	TRBJ2-2	CASSIARTNTGELFF
TRBV5-4	NA	TRBJ2-7	CASSRDVSYEQYF
TRBV7-6	NA	TRBJ2-7	CASSLGGPPVHEQYF
TRBV5-4	NA	TRBJ1-2	CASSRFWERISHGYTF
TRBV4-3	NA	TRBJ1-1	CASSQNAGSTEAFF
TRBV15	NA	TRBJ2-3	CATSRDTISTDTQYF
TRBV5-1	NA	TRBJ2-1	CASRPRQEYNEQFF